Listed here are 8 T cell receptor beta chains from one sample, sequenced in a study of cytomegalovirus exposure and HLA in healthy donors. PCR was performed using 60 Vbeta and 13 Jbeta primers. Clones were sequenced by immunoSEQ multiplex PCR, and TCRdb holds only the in-frame ones, with some missing. Here the sample spans around 280,000 clones, 85% to 90% being singletons. The specimen sequenced was PBMCs. The source is a woman in her late teens or twenties in good health and CMV-seronegative.

The CDR3 protein is CASSQRSSGAQETQYF. The CDR3 DNA sequence: TGTGCCAGCAGCCAAAGAAGTAGCGGGGCACAAGAGACCCAGTACTTC. The J gene is TRBJ2-5, the V gene TRBV4-2, with 8 nucleotides matching TRBD2. From germline, CDR1 is LGHNA and CDR2 YNFKEQ. The CDR3 loop spans 16 amino acids. The V and J ends lost 2 bases and 2 bases, in that order; junction bases with no gene match: 7.

The CDR3 sequence is CASSLGSESYNEQFF. CDR3 in DNA: TGCGCCAGCAGCTTGGGATCGGAGTCCTACAATGAGCAGTTCTTC. This chain connects TRBV5-1 to TRBJ2-1; no reliable D call. V lost 0 bases, J lost 1 base, and 8 bases lay in between. Germline lookup yields CDR1 SGHRS and CDR2 YFSETQ. This CDR3 region has 15 residues. Drawing the rest from reference TRBV5-1 and TRBJ2-1, the complete variable domain is KAGVTQTPRYLIKTRGQQVTLSCSPISGHRSVSWYQQTPGQGLQFLFEYFSETQRNKGNFPGRFSGRQFSNSRSEMNVSTLELGDSALYLCASSLGSESYNEQFFGPGTRLTVL.

J is TRBJ1-4 and V is TRBV30; D uncertain. Germline values: CDR1 GTSNPN, CDR2 SVGIG (reference sequence). The CDR3 has 16 amino acids. V lost 0 bases to trimming and J lost 8 bases, with 19 bases between them. CDR3 amino acids: CAWSVLDGAEGEKLFF. The CDR3 DNA sequence: TGTGCCTGGAGTGTACTGGACGGAGCGGAAGGCGAAAAACTGTTTTTT.

The genes are TRBV4-1 and TRBJ1-1, with 9 nucleotides matching TRBD1. CDR3 size: 17 residues. Germline loops: CDR1 MGHRA, CDR2 YSYEKL. The J segment lost 1 base and the V segment lost 1 base, leaving 7 bases of the junction unmatched. This chain's CDR3 is CASSQGPGTGTNTEAFF. The CDR3 DNA follows: TGCGCCAGCAGCCAAGGTCCCGGGACAGGGACGAACACTGAAGCTTTCTTT.

V and J are TRBV9 and TRBJ2-2, with D possibly being TRBD2 (6 bases). In germline, CDR1 is SGDLS, CDR2 YYNGEE. Trimming cost V 3 bases and J 1 base, with 16 bases left between them. The CDR3 contains 17 residues. CDR3 in DNA: TGTGCCAGCAGCGGCCGGCCACTAGCCCGGAACACCGGGGAGCTGTTTTTT. Its protein is CASSGRPLARNTGELFF.

The chain links TRBV30 to TRBJ2-1; 11 bases map to TRBD2. The CDR3 covers 14 residues. The germline V gene encodes CDR1 GTSNPN and CDR2 SVGIG (reference sequence). As DNA, the CDR3 is TGTGCGGGGAGGCTAGCGGGGGGTTACAATGAGCAGTTCTTC. Amino acid sequence: CAGRLAGGYNEQFF.

V usage is TRBV6-5 and J usage is TRBJ2-7; possible D gene TRBD1, 7 bases. The germline V and J ends were trimmed by 5 bases and 7 bases, with 18 bases remaining between them. Germline V CDR1 and CDR2: MNHEY, SVGAGI. CDR3 size: 14 residues. CDR3 coding DNA: TGTGCCAGCAGTACGCCCGACAGGGCGGGGGAGCAGTACTTC. Translation: CASSTPDRAGEQYF.

The chain joins TRBV18 to TRBJ2-7; TRBD2 aligns across 7 bases. Germline CDR1 KGHSH, CDR2 LQKENI. V lost 1 base to trimming and J lost 2 bases; unmatched junction nucleotides: 5. The CDR3 extends over 15 amino acids. The CDR3 sequence: CASSPRGLAAYEQYF. For the CDR3, the DNA is TGTGCCAGCTCACCACGGGGCCTAGCGGCCTACGAGCAGTACTTC. Drawing the rest from reference TRBV18 and TRBJ2-7, the complete variable domain is NAGVMQNPRHLVRRRGQEARLRCSPMKGHSHVYWYRQLPEEGLKFMVYLQKENIIDESGMPKERFSAEFPKEGPSILRIQQVVRGDSAAYFCASSPRGLAAYEQYFGPGTRLTVT.